Listed here are 5 T cell receptor beta chains from one sample, sequenced in a study of blood T cell repertoires in COVID-19. Here immunoSEQ multiplex PCR was the method, and the copy in TCRdb shows in-frame clones only, minus some. The sample includes 15,000 to 20,000 clones, 65% to 90% of them seen just once. What was sequenced was peripheral blood. The receptors here all came from a human donor with active COVID-19. The donor label of this sample is uncertain.

The V gene is TRBV6-5, the J gene TRBJ2-5, with D perhaps TRBD2 (6 bases). This CDR3 spans 13 amino acids. Per germline, CDR1 MNHEY and CDR2 SVGAGI. The V end lost 2 bases, the J end lost 4 bases, and 8 bases lay between the germline ends. The CDR3 DNA is TGTGCCAGCAGTTACGGGGGAGGAGAGACCCAGTACTTC. This codes for CASSYGGGETQYF.

This clone occurred once. V gene TRBV7-9 combines with J gene TRBJ1-5; 11 bases are shared with TRBD1. Unmatched junction bases numbered 7, after V lost 5 bases and J lost 7 bases. The CDR3 spans 15 residues. The germline CDR1 and CDR2 sequences are SEHNR and FQNEAQ (reference sequence). CDR3 coding DNA: TGTGCCAGCAGCCGGACAGGGGGCGGGAGGCAGCCCCAGCATTTT. Its translation is CASSRTGGGRQPQHF. Complete variable domain (other parts from reference TRBV7-9 and TRBJ1-5): DTGVSQNPRHKITKRGQNVTFRCDPISEHNRLYWYRQTLGQGPEFLTYFQNEAQLEKSRLLSDRFSAERPKGSFSTLEIQRTEQGDSAMYLCASSRTGGGRQPQHFGDGTRLSIL.

This clone was picked up one time. This rearrangement joins TRBV6-5 to TRBJ1-6; 9 positions agree with TRBD1. Germline V gene lookup returns CDR1 MNHEY and CDR2 SVGAGI. This CDR3 is 15 amino acids long. After removal of 0 bases from V and 7 bases from J, the junction contained 1 base not matched to a gene. CDR3 sequence reads: CASSYSGQGNSPLHF. The CDR3 region has the DNA TGTGCCAGCAGTTACTCGGGACAGGGAAATTCACCCCTCCACTTT.

The rearrangement uses TRBV4-3 and TRBJ1-1, with a weak D call TRBD1 (5 bases). Trimming left V 4 bases short and J 11 bases short, with 20 bases between. The CDR3 spans 14 residues. CDR1 is LGHNA, CDR2 YSLEER, per germline. DNA of the CDR3: TGCGCCAGCAGCCCAACAGGTTCCGGGCAAAGGGCTTTCTTT. Protein sequence: CASSPTGSGQRAFF.

This clone was seen only a few times. The V and J genes are TRBV19 and TRBJ2-1, with D possibly matching TRBD2 (5 bases). Trimming removed 4 bases at V and 3 bases at J, with 7 bases between. Per the germline V gene, CDR1 is LNHDA and CDR2 is SQIVND (reference sequence). The CDR3 extends over 13 amino acids. CDR3 bases: TGTGCCAGTAGTACTAGCTACTACAATGAGCAGTTCTTC. Translation: CASSTSYYNEQFF.